This T cell receptor beta chain emerged from a study of Graves' ophthalmopathy and Graves' hyperthyroidism. Looking at the study overall: Stable hyperthyroidism referred to disease that showed no ophthalmopathy within 18 months of follow-up.

Study-wide findings and caveats: In blood appeared most of the expanded thyroid clonotypes whose frequency exceeded 0.001.

Transcripts of RNA were the source for amplifying TCR beta CDR3 regions. The workflow started with a first-round RT-PCR run with HTBI primers and then moved on to a second-round multiplex PCR. Via MiXCR, TCRdb re-called the multiplex PCR reads, giving one row per CDR3 protein. The profile shows about 600,000 distinct CDR3 sequences, about 40% of them singletons. Worth noting for this clonotype: Its antigen is as yet unknown.

Other autoimmune diseases, uncontrolled infections, pregnancy or lactation led to the exclusion of patients. Clinical symptoms, serum thyroxine, TRAb, thyroid ultrasound and orbital computed tomography were relied on for diagnosis. The V gene's germline CDR1 is ENHRY and CDR2 SYGVKD. The CDR3 totals 15 residues. The clonotype was recovered from an adult man with Graves' hyperthyroidism. Sequencing input: peripheral blood or thyroid tissue (not recorded which). The rearrangement joins TRBV10-3 to TRBJ2-7; possible D gene TRBD2, 6 bases. The J call may be in error: the DNA end matches TRBJ2-1 better. CDR3 protein: CAISQDVGRGGEQFF. The CDR3 bases are TGTGCCATCAGCCAAGATGTGGGGCGGGGAGGCGAGCAGTTCTTC.